What follows are 14 T cell receptor beta chains derived from one specimen sequenced in a study of response to subunit inactivated influenza vaccine. TCRdb recomputed calls from the RT-PCR reads with MiXCR, one row per CDR3 protein. The repertoire holds a few hundred thousand distinct CDR3 sequences, with about 15% as singletons. Material: PBMCs from blood, obtained about 11 days after vaccination. The receptors shown here come from a man aged 50 to 59 who received an inactivated influenza vaccine.

This chain joins TRBV5-5 and TRBJ2-1; no reliable D call. The CDR3 runs to 13 residues. V was cut by 0 bases and J by 5 bases, with 6 bases left in between. The germline V gene encodes CDR1 SGHKS and CDR2 YYEKEE (reference sequence). The CDR3 DNA is TGTGCCAGCAGCTTGGTGGCCCACAATGAGCAGTTCTTC. Protein sequence: CASSLVAHNEQFF.

The chain links TRBV12-3 or TRBV12-4 to TRBJ2-7; the D gene is possibly TRBD1 (6 bases). The CDR3 extends over 14 amino acids. V was pared by 6 bases and J by 1 base, with 13 bases between. The CDR3 DNA sequence: TGTGCCAGCAGCCCCGACAGGATGTCCTACGAGCAGTACTTC. Translating it yields CASSPDRMSYEQYF.

This clonotype was observed many times. The V gene is TRBV29-1, the J gene TRBJ2-3; no clear D. The CDR3 spans 10 residues. Germline V gene lookup returns CDR1 SQVTM and CDR2 ANQGSEA. Trimming stripped 7 bases from V and 7 bases from J, with 9 bases between. This chain's CDR3 is CSAFLNTQYF. The CDR3 nucleotides read TGCAGCGCCTTCTTGAATACGCAGTATTTT.

CDR3 sequence reads: CASSFIRGPGGELFF. DNA of the CDR3: TGTGCCAGCAGCTTCATCAGGGGCCCCGGCGGGGAGCTGTTTTTT. The genes are TRBV11-2 and TRBJ2-2; D may be TRBD1 (6 bases). The CDR3 sequence is 15 residues long. Germline values: CDR1 SGHAT, CDR2 FQNNGV. Trimming took off 3 bases at V and 7 bases at J, with 15 bases between the two ends.

This clonotype was found many times. The V call is TRBV7-2, the J call TRBJ1-2; no definite D call. Per the germline V gene, CDR1 is SGHTA and CDR2 is FQGNSA. V lost 5 bases and J lost 3, with 7 bases in between. The CDR3 is 12 residues long. CDR3 sequence (DNA): TGTGCCAGCAGCCAGCATGACTATGGCTACACCTTC. Amino acids: CASSQHDYGYTF.

The chain joins TRBV7-9 to TRBJ2-1, with 10 bases matching TRBD1. CDR1 is SEHNR and CDR2 is FQNEAQ in the germline V gene (reference sequence). With 5 bases clipped from V and 4 bases from J, the junction kept 5 bases outside the gene matches. There are 15 residues in the CDR3. In DNA form, the CDR3 reads TGTGCCAGCAGCCCGACGGGACAGGGGTACAATGAGCAGTTCTTC. Translation: CASSPTGQGYNEQFF.

The CDR3 loop reads CASRRDRQPKLFF. Written as DNA, the CDR3 is TGTGCCAGCCGGAGGGACAGGCAGCCTAAACTGTTTTTT. J is TRBJ1-4 and V is TRBV12-3 or TRBV12-4; 8 nucleotides align to TRBD1. V lost 8 bases and J lost 11; bases outside the gene matches: 10. The CDR3 sequence is 13 residues long.

This clonotype has at least ten counts. V is TRBV9 and J is TRBJ1-3, with D unresolved. The CDR3 contains 15 residues. Trimming took off 2 bases at V and 0 bases at J, with 9 bases between the two ends. The germline CDR1 and CDR2 sequences are SGDLS and YYNGEE. CDR3 in amino acids: CASSVDGYSGNTIYF. The DNA of the CDR3 is TGTGCCAGCAGCGTCGACGGATACTCTGGAAACACCATATATTTT.

V usage is TRBV12-3 or TRBV12-4 and J usage is TRBJ1-4; 9 nucleotides match TRBD1. J lost 8 bases, V lost 6 bases, and 10 bases had no gene match. The CDR3 runs 15 residues. As DNA, the CDR3 is TGTGCCAGCAGGGACGAACAGGGGGCGTCGGAAAAACTGTTTTTT. As protein: CASRDEQGASEKLFF.

This clonotype was seen many times. This chain uses TRBV5-1 with TRBJ1-2; no reliable D call. The CDR3 length is 13 residues. From germline, CDR1 is SGHRS and CDR2 YFSETQ. Deletions cut 0 bases from V and 4 bases from J, with 7 bases between. CDR3 in amino acids: CASSLGSVYGYTF. CDR3 sequence (DNA): TGCGCCAGCAGCTTGGGAAGCGTCTATGGCTACACCTTC.

The chain couples TRBV7-2 to TRBJ2-3, with TRBD2 matching 8 bases. Trimming took 8 bases from V and 2 from J; bases not matched to a gene: 15. Germline V gene sequence: CDR1 SGHTA, CDR2 FQGNSA. The CDR3 is made up of 17 amino acids. CDR3 bases: TGTGCCAGCCGACTCCGCGGGGGTAGCGGGGACACAGATACGCAGTATTTT. This codes for CASRLRGGSGDTDTQYF.

The chain uses TRBV5-1 and TRBJ2-5, with D hard to call. V gave up 0 bases and J gave up 5 bases, with 11 bases separating them. Germline loops: CDR1 SGHRS, CDR2 YFSETQ. The CDR3 has 14 amino acids. The CDR3 nucleotides are TGCGCCAGCAGCTTGGGTCCAAACGGCGAGACCCAGTACTTC. Translation gives CASSLGPNGETQYF.

The sample holds a few counts of this clonotype. The chain combines TRBV5-1 with TRBJ2-5; D is unresolved. CDR1 and CDR2 (germline): SGHRS, YFSETQ. The CDR3 length is 13 residues. Trimming stripped 1 base from V and 3 bases from J, with 7 bases between. CDR3 sequence reads: CASSLLQEETQYF. CDR3 DNA sequence: TGCGCCAGCAGCTTGCTCCAGGAAGAGACCCAGTACTTC.

The V and J genes are TRBV5-1 and TRBJ2-5, with 11 bases lining up with TRBD1. V gave up 4 bases and J gave up 6 bases; unmatched junction bases: 5. CDR1 and CDR2 from the germline V gene are SGHRS and YFSETQ. The CDR3 is 14 residues long. CDR3 in amino acids: CASSQGQGVKTQYF. The CDR3 nucleotides read TGCGCCAGCAGCCAGGGACAGGGGGTCAAGACCCAGTACTTC.